This TCR beta chain was sequenced in a study of post-analysis software for immune sequencing data. Study results and limitations: Patients carried five TRBV segments more frequently than controls did, and TRBV5-6, TRBV5-1 and TRBV20-1 were among them.

From germline, CDR1 is MGHRA and CDR2 YSYEKL. This CDR3 contains 14 residues. V lost 1 base and J lost 4, with 8 bases in between. TCR beta cDNA libraries had unique molecular identifiers. Via MiXCR, TCRdb re-called the PCR reads, giving one row per CDR3 protein. The sample has roughly 540,000 distinct CDR3 sequences; around 36% are singletons. This clonotype has a count of ten or more. Its antigen is currently unknown. The sequencing input was blood. The chain couples TRBV4-1 to TRBJ2-1; the D is unclear. The TCR comes from a girl younger than 18 with multiple sclerosis. The chain's CDR3 is CASSQGYGYNEQFF. CDR3 in DNA: TGCGCCAGCAGCCAAGGTTACGGGTACAATGAGCAGTTCTTC.